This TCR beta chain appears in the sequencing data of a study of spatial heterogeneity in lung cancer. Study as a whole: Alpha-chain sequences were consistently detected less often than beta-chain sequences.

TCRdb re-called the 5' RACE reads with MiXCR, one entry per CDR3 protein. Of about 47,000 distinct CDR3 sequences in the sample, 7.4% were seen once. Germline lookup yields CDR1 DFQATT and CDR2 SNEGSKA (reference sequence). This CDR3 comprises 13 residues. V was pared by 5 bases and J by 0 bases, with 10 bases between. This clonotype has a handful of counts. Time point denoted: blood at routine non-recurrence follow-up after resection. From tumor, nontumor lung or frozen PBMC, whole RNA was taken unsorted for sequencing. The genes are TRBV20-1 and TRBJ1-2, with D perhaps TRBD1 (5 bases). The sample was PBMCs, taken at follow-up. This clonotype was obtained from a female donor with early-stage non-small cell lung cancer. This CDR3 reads CSASRAANYGYTF. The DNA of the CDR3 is TGCAGTGCTTCCAGGGCAGCTAACTATGGCTACACCTTC.